Sequencing of this TCR beta chain was carried out in a study of radiotherapy plus CTLA-4 blockade in lung cancer (dated by TCRdb to the late 2010s). With regard to the full study: Objective responses occurred in 18% of enrolled patients, and around 29% achieved disease control. The research as a whole found: The strongest predictors of response, as reported, were early dynamic changes in blood T cell clones along with a rise in serum interferon-beta after radiation. TCR clones derived from tumors expanded in peripheral blood after treatment with radiotherapy and ipilimumab.

The CDR3, cysteine through phenylalanine, is 17 amino acids long. The sequence is cut down to CDR3 DNA, 51 bases in frame from base 1. The V end gives up 2 bases and the J end 7 bases, leaving 12 bases in the junction not matched to a gene. Per the germline V gene, WSHSY is the CDR1 and SAAADI is the CDR2. The study evaluated CTLA-4 blockade (ipilimumab) given together with focal radiation therapy in patients who had chemo-refractory metastatic non-small-cell lung cancer. In this sample, this clone turned up a few times. No antigen is known for it. It has no much larger one-base neighbor in the sample; base qualities were not kept. Library construction relied on the immunoSEQ multiplex PCR assay. TCRdb's version of the immuneACCESS table is confined to in-frame rearrangements and falls short of the full clone set. An unresolved V gene accounts for under half of the shortfall where checked; the remainder is of unknown origin. Across this sample there are about 60,000 clones, with around 80% seen only once. Clones ranked in the top ten supply 3.5% to 4% of the sample.

The sample in question was peripheral blood, obtained from a patient treated with radiotherapy plus ipilimumab. The receptor chain draws on TRBV10-2 and TRBJ2-1; 9 central bases correspond to TRBD2. The sequence was obtained from a human donor with non-small cell lung cancer who had a partial response to radiotherapy plus ipilimumab. The nucleotides read TGCGCCAGCAGTGAGCACCTAGCGGGGCTCAGTCGGAATGAGCAGTTCTTC. Its coded protein is CASSEHLAGLSRNEQFF.